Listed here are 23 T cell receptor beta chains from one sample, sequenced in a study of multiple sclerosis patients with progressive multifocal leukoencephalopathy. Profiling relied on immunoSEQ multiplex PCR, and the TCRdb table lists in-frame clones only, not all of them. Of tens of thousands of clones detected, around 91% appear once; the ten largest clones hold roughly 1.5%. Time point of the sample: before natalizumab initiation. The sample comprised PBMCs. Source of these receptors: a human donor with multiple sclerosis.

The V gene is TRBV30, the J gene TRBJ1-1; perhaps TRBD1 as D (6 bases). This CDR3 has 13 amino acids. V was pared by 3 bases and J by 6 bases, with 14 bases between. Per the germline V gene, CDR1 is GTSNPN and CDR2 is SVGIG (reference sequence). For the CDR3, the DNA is TGTGCCTGGAGCTACAGGGTAAGGGCTGAAGCTTTCTTT. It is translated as CAWSYRVRAEAFF.

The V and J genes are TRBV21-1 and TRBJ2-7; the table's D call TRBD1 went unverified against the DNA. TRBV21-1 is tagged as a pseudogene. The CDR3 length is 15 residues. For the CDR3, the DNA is TGTGCCAGCAGCGGACAAGACAGGGGTGGCTACGAGCAGTACTTC. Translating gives CASSGQDRGGYEQYF.

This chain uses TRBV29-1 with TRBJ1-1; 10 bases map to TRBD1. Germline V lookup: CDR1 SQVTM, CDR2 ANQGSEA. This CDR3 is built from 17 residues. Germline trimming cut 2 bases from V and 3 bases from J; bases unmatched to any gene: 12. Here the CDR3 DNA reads TGCAGCGTTGAACTCGTGACAGGGGGCCGGGATTACACTGAAGCTTTCTTT. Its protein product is CSVELVTGGRDYTEAFF.

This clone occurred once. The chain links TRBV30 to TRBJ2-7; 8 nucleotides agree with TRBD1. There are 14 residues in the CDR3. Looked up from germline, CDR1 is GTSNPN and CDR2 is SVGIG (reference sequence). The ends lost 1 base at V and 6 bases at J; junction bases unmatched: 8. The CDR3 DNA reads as TGTGCCTGGAGTGCAGGGGGCGGAATTGGCGAGCAGTACTTC. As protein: CAWSAGGGIGEQYF. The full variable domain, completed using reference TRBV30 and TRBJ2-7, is SQTIHQWPATLVQPVGSPLSLECTVEGTSNPNLYWYRQAAGRGLQLLFYSVGIGQISSEVPQNLSASRPQDRQFILSSKKLLLSDSGFYLCAWSAGGGIGEQYFGPGTRLTVT.

CDR3 amino acids: CASMISGVGGGTDTQYF. DNA for the CDR3: TGTGCCAGTATGATCAGCGGAGTTGGGGGCGGCACAGATACGCAGTATTTT. The rearrangement links TRBV19 to TRBJ2-3; maybe TRBD1 (6 bases). Germline V gives CDR1 LNHDA, CDR2 SQIVND (reference sequence). This CDR3 region has 17 residues. V lost 7 bases, J lost 1 base, and 21 bases lay in between. Supplemented by reference TRBV19 and TRBJ2-3, the full variable domain reads DGGITQSPKYLFRKEGQNVTLSCEQNLNHDAMYWYRQDPGQGLRLIYYSQIVNDFQKGDIAEGYSVSREKKESFPLTVTSAQKNPTAFYLCASMISGVGGGTDTQYFGPGTRLTVL.

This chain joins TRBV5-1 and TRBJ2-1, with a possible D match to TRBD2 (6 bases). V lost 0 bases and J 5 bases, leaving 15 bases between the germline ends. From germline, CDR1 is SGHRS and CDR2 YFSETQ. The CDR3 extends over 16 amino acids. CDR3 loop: CASSLGGAVWDNEQFF. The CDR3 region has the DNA TGCGCCAGCAGCTTGGGCGGGGCCGTGTGGGACAATGAGCAGTTCTTC.

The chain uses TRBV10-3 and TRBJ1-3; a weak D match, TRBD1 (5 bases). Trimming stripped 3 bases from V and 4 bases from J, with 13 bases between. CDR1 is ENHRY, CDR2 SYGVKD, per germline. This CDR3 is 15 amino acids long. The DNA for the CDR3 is TGTGCCATCAGTGACCAGACAGATTCCGGAAACACCATATATTTT. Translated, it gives CAISDQTDSGNTIYF.

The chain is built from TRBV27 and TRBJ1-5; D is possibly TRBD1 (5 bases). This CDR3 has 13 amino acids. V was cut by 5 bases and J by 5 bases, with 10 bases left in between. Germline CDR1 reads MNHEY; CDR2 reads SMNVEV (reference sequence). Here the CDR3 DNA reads TGTGCCAGCAGTATCAGGGATGATCAGCCCCAGCATTTT. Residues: CASSIRDDQPQHF.

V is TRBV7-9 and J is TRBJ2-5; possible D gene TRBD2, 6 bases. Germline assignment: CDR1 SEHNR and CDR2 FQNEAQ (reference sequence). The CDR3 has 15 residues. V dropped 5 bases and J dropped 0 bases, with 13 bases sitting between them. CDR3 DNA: TGTGCCAGCAGCCAACCGCGGGGAAACCAAGAGACCCAGTACTTC. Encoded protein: CASSQPRGNQETQYF. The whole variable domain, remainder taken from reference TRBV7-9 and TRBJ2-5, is DTGVSQNPRHKITKRGQNVTFRCDPISEHNRLYWYRQTLGQGPEFLTYFQNEAQLEKSRLLSDRFSAERPKGSFSTLEIQRTEQGDSAMYLCASSQPRGNQETQYFGPGTRLLVL.

CDR3 in amino acids: CASSEGWVGAPLHF. The CDR3 coding sequence is TGTGCCAGCAGTGAAGGGTGGGTTGGAGCCCCCCTCCACTTT. The J gene is TRBJ1-6, the V gene TRBV25-1; the D is unclear. Germline loops: CDR1 MGHDK, CDR2 SYGVNS. Between the trimmed V and J ends, which lost 2 bases and 13 bases, there was a span of 15 bases. The CDR3 contains 14 residues. The full variable domain, completed using reference TRBV25-1 and TRBJ1-6, is EADIYQTPRYLVIGTGKKITLECSQTMGHDKMYWYQQDPGMELHLIHYSYGVNSTEKGDLSSESTVSRIRTEHFPLTLESARPSHTSQYLCASSEGWVGAPLHFGNGTRLTVT.

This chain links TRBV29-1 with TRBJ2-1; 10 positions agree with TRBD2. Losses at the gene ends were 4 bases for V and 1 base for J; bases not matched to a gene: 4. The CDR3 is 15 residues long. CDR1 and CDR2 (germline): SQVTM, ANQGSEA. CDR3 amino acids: CSVVTSGLSYNEQFF. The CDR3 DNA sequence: TGCAGCGTTGTGACTAGCGGGTTATCCTACAATGAGCAGTTCTTC.

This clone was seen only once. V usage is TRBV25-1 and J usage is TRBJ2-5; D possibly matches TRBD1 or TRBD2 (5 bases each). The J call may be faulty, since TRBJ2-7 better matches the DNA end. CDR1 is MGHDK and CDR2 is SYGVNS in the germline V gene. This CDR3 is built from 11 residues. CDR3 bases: TGTGCCAGCACCGAGGGGTACGAGCAGTACTTC. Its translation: CASTEGYEQYF.

This CDR3 reads CASSVRAPLPQHF. The CDR3 coding sequence is TGTGCCAGTAGTGTCCGGGCCCCCCTACCCCAGCATTTT. V usage is TRBV19 and J usage is TRBJ1-5, with unresolved D. Germline lookup yields CDR1 LNHDA and CDR2 SQIVND (reference sequence). Deletions cut 5 bases from V and 10 bases from J, with 15 bases between. The length of the CDR3 is 13 residues.

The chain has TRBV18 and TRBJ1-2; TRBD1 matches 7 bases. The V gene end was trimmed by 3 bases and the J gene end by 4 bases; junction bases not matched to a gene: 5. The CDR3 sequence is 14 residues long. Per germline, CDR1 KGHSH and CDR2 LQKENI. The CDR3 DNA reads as TGTGCCAGCTCACCCGGGACAGTAGGCTATGGCTACACCTTC. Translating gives CASSPGTVGYGYTF.

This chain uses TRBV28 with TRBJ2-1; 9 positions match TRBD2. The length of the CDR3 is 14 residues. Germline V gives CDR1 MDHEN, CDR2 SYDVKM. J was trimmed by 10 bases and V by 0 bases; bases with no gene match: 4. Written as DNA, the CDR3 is TGTGCCAGCAGTTTATGGGGGACTAGCAGGGAGCAGTTCTTC. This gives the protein CASSLWGTSREQFF.

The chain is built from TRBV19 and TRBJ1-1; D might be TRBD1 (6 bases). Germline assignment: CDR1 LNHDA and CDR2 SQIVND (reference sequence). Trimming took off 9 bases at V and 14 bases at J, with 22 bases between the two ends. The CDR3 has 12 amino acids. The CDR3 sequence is CASVRGWRSPFF. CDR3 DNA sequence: TGTGCCAGCGTTAGGGGGTGGAGGTCCCCCTTCTTT.

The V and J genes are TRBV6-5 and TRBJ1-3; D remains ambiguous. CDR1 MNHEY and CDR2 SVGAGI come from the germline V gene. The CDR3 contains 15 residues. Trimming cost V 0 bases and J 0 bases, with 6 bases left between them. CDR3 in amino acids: CASSYSTSSGNTIYF. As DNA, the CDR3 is TGTGCCAGCAGTTACTCGACCAGCTCTGGAAACACCATATATTTT.

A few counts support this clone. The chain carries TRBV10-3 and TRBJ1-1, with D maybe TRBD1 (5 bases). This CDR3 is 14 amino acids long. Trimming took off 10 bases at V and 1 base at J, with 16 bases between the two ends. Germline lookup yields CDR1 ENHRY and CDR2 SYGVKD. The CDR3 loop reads CATEPGRQNTEAFF. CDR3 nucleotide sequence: TGTGCCACCGAACCGGGACGGCAGAACACTGAAGCTTTCTTT.

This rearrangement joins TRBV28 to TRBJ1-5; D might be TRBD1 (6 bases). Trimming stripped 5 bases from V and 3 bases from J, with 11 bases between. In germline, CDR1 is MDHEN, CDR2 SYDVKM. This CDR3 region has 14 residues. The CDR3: CASSPPGANQPQHF. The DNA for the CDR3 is TGTGCCAGCAGTCCCCCAGGGGCCAATCAGCCCCAGCATTTT.

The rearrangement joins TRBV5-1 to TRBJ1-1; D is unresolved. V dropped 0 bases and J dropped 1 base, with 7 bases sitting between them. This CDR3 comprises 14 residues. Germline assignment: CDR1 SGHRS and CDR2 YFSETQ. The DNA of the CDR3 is TGCGCCAGCAGCTTGGACACCTCGAACACTGAAGCTTTCTTT. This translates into CASSLDTSNTEAFF. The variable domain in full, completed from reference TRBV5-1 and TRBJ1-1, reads KAGVTQTPRYLIKTRGQQVTLSCSPISGHRSVSWYQQTPGQGLQFLFEYFSETQRNKGNFPGRFSGRQFSNSRSEMNVSTLELGDSALYLCASSLDTSNTEAFFGQGTRLTVV.

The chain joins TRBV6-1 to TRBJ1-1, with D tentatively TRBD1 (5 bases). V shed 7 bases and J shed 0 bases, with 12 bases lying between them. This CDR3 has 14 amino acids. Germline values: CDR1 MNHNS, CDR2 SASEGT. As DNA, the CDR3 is TGTGCCAGCATTAAAGACAGAATGAACACTGAAGCTTTCTTT. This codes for CASIKDRMNTEAFF.

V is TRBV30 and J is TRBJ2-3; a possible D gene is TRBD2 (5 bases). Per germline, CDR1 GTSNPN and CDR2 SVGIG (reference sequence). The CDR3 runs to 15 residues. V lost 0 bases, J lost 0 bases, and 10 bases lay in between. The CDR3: CAWSVPGGSTDTQYF. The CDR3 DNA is TGTGCCTGGAGTGTACCCGGCGGGAGCACAGATACGCAGTATTTT.

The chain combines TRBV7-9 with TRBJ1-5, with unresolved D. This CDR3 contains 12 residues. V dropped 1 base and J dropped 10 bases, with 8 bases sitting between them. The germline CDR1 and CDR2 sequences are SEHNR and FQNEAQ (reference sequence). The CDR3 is CASSLEGRPQHF. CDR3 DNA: TGTGCCAGCAGCTTAGAAGGACGTCCCCAGCATTTT.